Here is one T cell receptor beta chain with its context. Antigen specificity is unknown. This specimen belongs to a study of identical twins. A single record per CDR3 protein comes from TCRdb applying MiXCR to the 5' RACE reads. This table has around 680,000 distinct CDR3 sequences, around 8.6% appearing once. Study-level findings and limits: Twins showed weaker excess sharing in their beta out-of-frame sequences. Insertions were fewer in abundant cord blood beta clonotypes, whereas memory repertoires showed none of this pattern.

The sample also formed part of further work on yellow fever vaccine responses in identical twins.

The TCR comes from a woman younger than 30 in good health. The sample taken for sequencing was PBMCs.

The CDR3 DNA reads as TGCAGTGCTAGAAGTCCACAAGGAAACAATGAAAAACTGTTTTTT. This gives the protein CSARSPQGNNEKLFF. This chain connects TRBV20-1 to TRBJ1-4, with unresolved D. Germline V gives CDR1 DFQATT, CDR2 SNEGSKA (reference sequence). V shed 2 bases and J shed 5 bases, with 15 bases lying between them. The length of the CDR3 is 15 residues.